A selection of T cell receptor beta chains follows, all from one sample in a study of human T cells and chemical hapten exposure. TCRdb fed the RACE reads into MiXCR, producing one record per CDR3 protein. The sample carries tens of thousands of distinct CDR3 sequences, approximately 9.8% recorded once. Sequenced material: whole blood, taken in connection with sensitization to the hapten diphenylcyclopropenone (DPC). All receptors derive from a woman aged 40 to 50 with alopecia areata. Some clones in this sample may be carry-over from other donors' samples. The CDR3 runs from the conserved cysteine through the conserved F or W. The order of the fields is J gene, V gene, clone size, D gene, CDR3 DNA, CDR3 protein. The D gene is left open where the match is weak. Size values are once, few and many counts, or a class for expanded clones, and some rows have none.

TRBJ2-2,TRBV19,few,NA,TGTGCCAGTAGTGTGCCACTTGGGAGGACCGGGGAGCTGTTTTTT,CASSVPLGRTGELFF
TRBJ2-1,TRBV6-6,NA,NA,TGTGCCAGCTCACAGATTTCACCCAATGAGCAGTTCTTC,CASSQISPNEQFF
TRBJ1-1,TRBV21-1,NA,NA,TGTGCCAGCAGCACCCAGAGTACTGAAGCTTTCTTT,CASSTQSTEAFF
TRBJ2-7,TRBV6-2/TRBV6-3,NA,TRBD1,TGTGCCAGCAGTTACTCGCCCGGGACAGGGAACGAGCAGTACTTC,CASSYSPGTGNEQYF
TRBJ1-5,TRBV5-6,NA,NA,TGTGCCAGCAGCTCAATCAATCAGCCCCAGCATTTT,CASSSINQPQHF
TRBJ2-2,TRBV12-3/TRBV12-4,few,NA,TGTGCCAGCAGCTTCCCCTCAGGGGGGGCTAACACCGGGGAGCTGTTTTTT,CASSFPSGGANTGELFF
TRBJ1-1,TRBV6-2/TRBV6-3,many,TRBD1,TGTGCCAGCAGTTACTTTGGGGACAGGAAGAACACTGAAGCTTTCTTT,CASSYFGDRKNTEAFF
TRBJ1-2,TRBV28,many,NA,TGTGCCAGCAGTTTAAGGCAGCCAAACTACACCTTC,CASSLRQPNYTF
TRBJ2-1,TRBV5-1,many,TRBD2,TGCGCCAGCAGCGTCGGACTAGCGGCCAATGAGCAGTTCTTC,CASSVGLAANEQFF
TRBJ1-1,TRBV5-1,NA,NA,TGCGCCAGCAGCTTGGCCTCGGCAGGGAGCGAAGCTTTCTTT,CASSLASAGSEAFF
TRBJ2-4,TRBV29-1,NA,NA,TGCAGCGTTGAAGATACGATAGGAAACATTCAGTACTTC,CSVEDTIGNIQYF
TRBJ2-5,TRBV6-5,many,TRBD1,TGTGCCAGCAGTTACTCTGGCGGGACAGGGGGAGGAGAGACCCAGTACTTC,CASSYSGGTGGGETQYF
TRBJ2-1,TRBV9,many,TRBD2,TGTGCCAGCAGCGTAGGGAGTAGCGGGGGGTTGGAGTTCTTC,CASSVGSSGGLEFF
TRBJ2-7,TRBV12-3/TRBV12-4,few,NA,TGTGCCAGCAGTGGCAGGGGCCTCTCCTACGAGCAGTACTTC,CASSGRGLSYEQYF
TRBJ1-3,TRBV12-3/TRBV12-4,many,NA,TGTGCCAGCAGTTTCGGCCCGGACTCTGGAAACACCATATATTTT,CASSFGPDSGNTIYF
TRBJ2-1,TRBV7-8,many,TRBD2,TGTGCCAGCAGCTTCGGGACTAGCCGAAGTGATGAGCAGTTCTTC,CASSFGTSRSDEQFF
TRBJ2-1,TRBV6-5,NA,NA,TGTGCCAGCAGTTATTCAGACAATGAGCAGTTCTTC,CASSYSDNEQFF